This T cell receptor (beta chain) was captured in a study of T cell repertoires in cytomegalovirus infection. Via MiXCR, TCRdb re-called the reads, giving one row per CDR3 protein. The sample shows some 300,000 distinct CDR3 sequences, roughly a tenth of them seen only once. CDR3 size: 15 residues. Germline V CDR1 and CDR2: SGHRS, YFSETQ. V shed 0 bases and J 7 bases; nucleotides not matched to a gene: 7. The sequenced sample consisted of PBMCs. V usage is TRBV5-1 and J usage is TRBJ1-2; 9 positions match TRBD1. The sequence came from a human donor in good health (CMV status not recorded). Some clones in this sample may be carry-over from other donors' samples. The CDR3 nucleotides are TGCGCCAGCAGCTTGGATCCGGGACAGGGCGGTGGCTACACCTTC. Amino acids: CASSLDPGQGGGYTF.